This entry concerns a single T cell receptor (beta chain). Its antigen is undetermined. CDR1 MRHNA and CDR2 SNTAGT come from the germline V gene. The CDR3 is 15 residues long. V shed 6 bases, J shed 5 bases, and the junction held 10 bases outside the gene matches. The protocol was immunoSEQ multiplex PCR, while the TCRdb copy is restricted to in-frame clones and leaves out a portion. The sample contains 23,000 or so clones, just under 90% of which appear only once. These data come from a study of PD-1 blockade in classical Hodgkin lymphoma. Study results and limitations: Although disease activity or prior therapy may be involved, causes of the repertoire differences remain undefined. Diminished baseline TCR diversity has been reported in newly diagnosed patients relative to healthy donors.

Time point defined: newly diagnosed, previously untreated cHL patient sample. By magnetic negative selection, CD8+ T cells were isolated from the thawed PBMCs. Researchers used newly diagnosed, untreated classical Hodgkin lymphoma PBMCs for comparison. The TCR comes from a human donor with classical Hodgkin lymphoma. V and J are TRBV6-4 and TRBJ2-1; 7 bases match TRBD2. Sequenced input: CD8+ T cells from blood. The CDR3 is CASSRQFGGNNEQFF. CDR3 coding DNA: TGTGCCAGCAGCCGTCAGTTCGGGGGGAACAATGAGCAGTTCTTC.